This TCR beta chain was sequenced in a study of vaccination effects on CD4 cells after COVID-19. By share of the sample, this clone is medium-sized. Its antigen is unidentified. Profiling relied on immunoSEQ multiplex PCR, and the TCRdb table lists in-frame clones only, not all of them. Seen here are about 17,000 clones, 65% to 80% observed once, and the top ten hold 20% to 25%. Sequencing was preceded by expansion of antigen-specific CD4+ T cells with viral peptide pools in the ViraFEST assay. Following a roughly 11-day culture, CD4+ T cells were purified. Between March and December 2020, the person had a SARS-CoV-2 infection that PCR confirmed. Two doses of BNT162b2 or mRNA-1273 vaccine were administered to participants. Every well got 2 million to 2.5 million PBMC, which were grown with around 10 IU/ml IL-2 and around 10 ug/ml peptides. A half-medium replacement with IL-2 medium was carried out on days 3 and 7.

Germline V gene data show CDR1 as GTSNPN and CDR2 as SVGIG (reference sequence). The J segment lost 3 bases and the V segment lost 2 bases, leaving 2 bases of the junction unmatched. The CDR3 runs 13 residues. The clonotype comes from a human donor who had a prior SARS-CoV-2 infection. The sample consisted of CD4+ T cells from PBMCs cultured with SARS-CoV-2 spike peptides, taken after COVID-19 vaccination. The chain combines TRBV30 with TRBJ1-1, with 8 positions matching TRBD1. The CDR3 sequence: CAWSKDRDTEAFF. CDR3 nucleotide sequence: TGTGCCTGGAGTAAGGACAGGGACACTGAAGCTTTCTTT.